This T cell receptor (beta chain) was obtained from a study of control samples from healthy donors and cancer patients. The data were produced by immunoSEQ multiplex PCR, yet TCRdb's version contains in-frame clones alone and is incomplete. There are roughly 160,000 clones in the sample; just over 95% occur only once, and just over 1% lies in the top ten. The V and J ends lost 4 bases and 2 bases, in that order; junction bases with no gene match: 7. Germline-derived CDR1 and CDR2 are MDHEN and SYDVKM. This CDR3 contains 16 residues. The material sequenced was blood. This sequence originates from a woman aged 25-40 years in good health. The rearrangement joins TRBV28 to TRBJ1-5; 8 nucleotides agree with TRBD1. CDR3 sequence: CASSSTGGAGNQPQHF. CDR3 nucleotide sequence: TGTGCCAGCAGTTCAACAGGGGGGGCAGGCAATCAGCCCCAGCATTTT.